This T cell receptor (beta chain) was sequenced in a study of blood T cells in healthy people across ages. This clonotype was observed many times. Through a sample-barcoded 5' primer and a J-beta primer mix, a second PCR was run for roughly 6 to 11 cycles. TCRdb processed the 5' RACE reads anew with MiXCR; each CDR3 protein has one entry. The sample contains about 730,000 distinct CDR3 sequences, more than 40% of which appear only once. This CDR3 comprises 15 residues. The V gene's germline CDR1 is SGHTA and CDR2 FQGNSA. Trimming took 4 bases from V and 6 from J; bases not matched to a gene: 10. The chain recombines TRBV7-2 with TRBJ2-5, with 8 bases matching TRBD1. The sequence was obtained from a woman aged 60-70 years in good health. The sequenced material came from blood. The CDR3 region is CASSSDRGVLKTQYF. CDR3 in DNA: TGTGCCAGCAGCTCCGACAGGGGCGTCCTAAAGACCCAGTACTTC.